This TCR beta chain was sequenced for a study of T cell responses to AZD1222 COVID-19 vaccine. Findings and limits, study-wide: Variant regions that are unmutated are reportedly the target of nearly half of spike-specific TCRs.

Concerning this clone itself: The antigen remains undetermined.

Assay: immunoSEQ multiplex PCR; the TCRdb copy retains only in-frame clones and omits some. The table lists 120,000 or so clones, about 90% of them singletons. V lost 3 bases, J lost 0 bases, and 15 bases lay in between. The CDR3 covers 16 residues. Per the germline V gene, CDR1 is SGHRS and CDR2 is YFSETQ. The sequencing used peripheral blood, collected on day 0 of AZD1222 vaccination. This chain connects TRBV5-1 to TRBJ1-2; D ambiguous. The TCR sequence derives from an adult in good health. In DNA, the CDR3 is TGCGCCAGCAGCTCGGTTGGCCCAAACACTAACTATGGCTACACCTTC. Translated, it gives CASSSVGPNTNYGYTF.